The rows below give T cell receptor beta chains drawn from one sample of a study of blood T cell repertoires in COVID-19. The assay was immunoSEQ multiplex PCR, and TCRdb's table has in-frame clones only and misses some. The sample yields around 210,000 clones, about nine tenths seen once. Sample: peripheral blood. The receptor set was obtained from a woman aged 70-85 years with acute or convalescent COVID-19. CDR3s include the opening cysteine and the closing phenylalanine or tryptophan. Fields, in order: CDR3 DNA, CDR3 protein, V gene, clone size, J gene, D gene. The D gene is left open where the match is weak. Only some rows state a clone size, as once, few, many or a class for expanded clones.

cdr3_nt: TGTGCCAGCAGTTTATCGCGCCCGAGCGGGAGAGGGGGAACCTACGAGCAGTACTTC
cdr3_aa: CASSLSRPSGRGGTYEQYF
v_call: TRBV28
clone_size: .
j_call: TRBJ2-7
d_call: TRBD2

cdr3_nt: TGTGCCAGCAGCTTGCGGGGACTAGCGGGAGTAAGGAATGAGCAGTTCTTC
cdr3_aa: CASSLRGLAGVRNEQFF
v_call: TRBV7-9
clone_size: .
j_call: TRBJ2-1
d_call: TRBD2

cdr3_nt: TGTGCCAGCAGCCAGTCGGGGGGCCTCACAGATACGCAGTATTTT
cdr3_aa: CASSQSGGLTDTQYF
v_call: TRBV7-2
clone_size: .
j_call: TRBJ2-3
d_call: .

cdr3_nt: TGTGCCAGCAGCTTGCGGGGGGGAGCCAATGAGCAGTTCTTC
cdr3_aa: CASSLRGGANEQFF
v_call: TRBV7-9
clone_size: .
j_call: TRBJ2-1
d_call: TRBD2

cdr3_nt: TGTGCCAGCAGTTCCCGTAGGAGGGCATACAATGAGCAGTTCTTC
cdr3_aa: CASSSRRRAYNEQFF
v_call: TRBV28
clone_size: .
j_call: TRBJ2-1
d_call: .

cdr3_nt: TGTGCCAGCAGCTTAGGGACAGGGGTAGGTGGCACTGAAGCTTTCTTT
cdr3_aa: CASSLGTGVGGTEAFF
v_call: TRBV11-2
clone_size: .
j_call: TRBJ1-1
d_call: TRBD1

cdr3_nt: TGTGCCACCAGTTATATATGGCGGGAAGAAAAACTGTTTTTT
cdr3_aa: CATSYIWREEKLFF
v_call: TRBV15
clone_size: .
j_call: TRBJ1-4
d_call: .

cdr3_nt: TGTGCCAGCAGTAGGGAGGTTACCGGGGAGCTGTTTTTT
cdr3_aa: CASSREVTGELFF
v_call: TRBV2
clone_size: .
j_call: TRBJ2-2
d_call: .

cdr3_nt: TGTGCCAGCAGCCAAGGAGTCGTCTTCGGTGAAAAACTGTTTTTT
cdr3_aa: CASSQGVVFGEKLFF
v_call: TRBV14
clone_size: .
j_call: TRBJ1-4
d_call: .

cdr3_nt: TGCGCCAGCAGCCAAGATCCGGGACTTATCTATGGCTACACCTTC
cdr3_aa: CASSQDPGLIYGYTF
v_call: TRBV4-1
clone_size: .
j_call: TRBJ1-2
d_call: .

cdr3_nt: TGTGCCAGCAGCTTAGAAACTAGCGGGAGCACAGATACGCAGTATTTT
cdr3_aa: CASSLETSGSTDTQYF
v_call: TRBV11-2
clone_size: .
j_call: TRBJ2-3
d_call: TRBD2

cdr3_nt: TGCGCCAGCAGCTTGGGGAGCCCTGGTGAGACCCAGTACTTC
cdr3_aa: CASSLGSPGETQYF
v_call: TRBV5-1
clone_size: .
j_call: TRBJ2-5
d_call: .

cdr3_nt: TGCGCCAGCATCCCGGACAGGGGAAGCAATCAGCCCCAGCATTTT
cdr3_aa: CASIPDRGSNQPQHF
v_call: TRBV23-1
clone_size: .
j_call: TRBJ1-5
d_call: TRBD1

cdr3_nt: TGTGCCATCAGTGATCCTAGCGCTGGGTACAATGAGCAGTTCTTC
cdr3_aa: CAISDPSAGYNEQFF
v_call: TRBV10-3
clone_size: .
j_call: TRBJ2-1
d_call: .

cdr3_nt: TGTGCCAGCAGCCAGAGCTCCTACGAGCAGTACTTC
cdr3_aa: CASSQSSYEQYF
v_call: TRBV3-1/TRBV3-2
clone_size: .
j_call: TRBJ2-7
d_call: .

cdr3_nt: TGCGCCAGCAGCCGCCAGGGGGCTGAAGCTTTCTTT
cdr3_aa: CASSRQGAEAFF
v_call: TRBV5-1
clone_size: .
j_call: TRBJ1-1
d_call: TRBD1

cdr3_nt: TGTGCCAGCAGTCTTAACTATGAGCAGTTCTTC
cdr3_aa: CASSLNYEQFF
v_call: TRBV12-3/TRBV12-4
clone_size: .
j_call: TRBJ2-1
d_call: .

cdr3_nt: TGTGCCAGCAGCCAAGACTGGGGGCGTAATGCTCGGTATGGCTACACCTTC
cdr3_aa: CASSQDWGRNARYGYTF
v_call: TRBV14
clone_size: .
j_call: TRBJ1-2
d_call: .

cdr3_nt: TGTGCCAGCAGCCTCCCAGGCGTTCGTGAGCAGTTCTTC
cdr3_aa: CASSLPGVREQFF
v_call: TRBV14
clone_size: .
j_call: TRBJ2-1
d_call: .

cdr3_nt: TGTGCCAGCAGCTTAAGAGCGGGAGTGGGAGAGCAGTACTTC
cdr3_aa: CASSLRAGVGEQYF
v_call: TRBV7-2
clone_size: .
j_call: TRBJ2-7
d_call: TRBD2

cdr3_nt: TGTGCCAGCAGTTGGCGACAGGGGCAGGGGCCTGAAGCTTTCTTT
cdr3_aa: CASSWRQGQGPEAFF
v_call: TRBV6-1
clone_size: .
j_call: TRBJ1-1
d_call: TRBD1

cdr3_nt: TGTGCCAGCTCCGGAGACAGAACTGAAAAACTGTTTTTT
cdr3_aa: CASSGDRTEKLFF
v_call: TRBV18
clone_size: .
j_call: TRBJ1-4
d_call: .

cdr3_nt: TGTGCCAGCAGTATACAGGGGAACACTGAAGCTTTCTTT
cdr3_aa: CASSIQGNTEAFF
v_call: TRBV2
clone_size: .
j_call: TRBJ1-1
d_call: .

cdr3_nt: TGTGCCACCAGTGCCGGGAGCTCCTACAATGAGCAGTTCTTC
cdr3_aa: CATSAGSSYNEQFF
v_call: TRBV24-1
clone_size: .
j_call: TRBJ2-1
d_call: .

cdr3_nt: TGTGCTAGCAGCTTATCAGAGAACACTGAAGCTTTCTTT
cdr3_aa: CASSLSENTEAFF
v_call: TRBV7-7
clone_size: once
j_call: TRBJ1-1
d_call: .

cdr3_nt: TGTGCCAGCAGCCAGGGGACAGGGGGCAAAAATTCACCCCTCCACTTT
cdr3_aa: CASSQGTGGKNSPLHF
v_call: TRBV14
clone_size: .
j_call: TRBJ1-6
d_call: TRBD1

cdr3_nt: TGTGCCAGCGGGGGGAACTCCTACGAGCAGTACTTC
cdr3_aa: CASGGNSYEQYF
v_call: TRBV9
clone_size: once
j_call: TRBJ2-7
d_call: .

cdr3_nt: TGTGCCAGCAGCTTAGCGGGGGGGCCTAACACTGAAGCTTTCTTT
cdr3_aa: CASSLAGGPNTEAFF
v_call: TRBV11-2
clone_size: .
j_call: TRBJ1-1
d_call: .

cdr3_nt: TGTGCCAGCTCACCACAGGGGGCCACTGAAGCTTTCTTT
cdr3_aa: CASSPQGATEAFF
v_call: TRBV18
clone_size: .
j_call: TRBJ1-1
d_call: TRBD1

cdr3_nt: TGTGCTAGTGGTCCCAGCGGGAGCGCCGATACGCAGTATTTT
cdr3_aa: CASGPSGSADTQYF
v_call: TRBV12-5
clone_size: .
j_call: TRBJ2-3
d_call: TRBD2

cdr3_nt: TGTGCCAGCAGCTTAGGGGGGCGGACTAGCAATCAGCCCCAGCATTTT
cdr3_aa: CASSLGGRTSNQPQHF
v_call: TRBV7-2
clone_size: .
j_call: TRBJ1-5
d_call: .

cdr3_nt: TGTGCCAGCAGCCCCTGGGGACAGGGGGCGGAAGAGACCCAGTACTTC
cdr3_aa: CASSPWGQGAEETQYF
v_call: TRBV11-3
clone_size: .
j_call: TRBJ2-5
d_call: TRBD1

cdr3_nt: TGCGCCAGCAGCTACGATCCGGGACAGGGGGCGCGTGAGCAGTTCTTC
cdr3_aa: CASSYDPGQGAREQFF
v_call: TRBV5-1
clone_size: .
j_call: TRBJ2-1
d_call: TRBD1

cdr3_nt: TGCGCCAGCAGCCGGGAACCTAACAATGAGCAGTTCTTC
cdr3_aa: CASSREPNNEQFF
v_call: TRBV5-1
clone_size: once
j_call: TRBJ2-1
d_call: .

cdr3_nt: TGTGCCAGCAGACTGGACAGGGGAAATCAGCCCCAGCATTTT
cdr3_aa: CASRLDRGNQPQHF
v_call: TRBV2
clone_size: .
j_call: TRBJ1-5
d_call: TRBD1